Listed here are 22 T cell receptor beta chains from one sample, sequenced in a study of cytomegalovirus exposure and HLA in healthy donors. This PCR relied on a set of 60 Vbeta primers and 13 Jbeta primers. The protocol was immunoSEQ multiplex PCR, while the TCRdb copy is restricted to in-frame clones and leaves out a portion. Of roughly 180,000 clones in the sample, about 77% were seen once. Sequenced sample: PBMCs. These receptors all come from a woman aged 25 to 45 in good health and CMV-seropositive.

The chain is built from TRBV20-1 and TRBJ1-2, with D hard to call. V was pared by 5 bases and J by 8 bases, with 9 bases between. The CDR3 extends over 10 amino acids. Germline CDR1 is DFQATT and CDR2 is SNEGSKA (reference sequence). In nucleotides, the CDR3 is TGCAGTGCTTCGGGAGTCGGCTACACCTTC. Encoded protein: CSASGVGYTF.

A few counts support this clone. The chain has TRBV28 and TRBJ2-4; TRBD1 might be the D (7 bases). The CDR3 contains 15 residues. V shed 2 bases and J shed 0 bases, with 8 bases lying between them. Germline lookup yields CDR1 MDHEN and CDR2 SYDVKM. The CDR3 here is CASSLQGGAKNIQYF. DNA of the CDR3: TGTGCCAGCAGTTTACAGGGGGGAGCCAAAAACATTCAGTACTTC.

The DNA of the CDR3 is TGTGCCAGCAGTTACGGAGGGGACCTGGAGACCCAGTACTTC. Protein product: CASSYGGDLETQYF. The V gene is TRBV6-5, the J gene TRBJ2-5, with D perhaps matching TRBD2 (6 bases). The CDR3 extends over 14 amino acids. CDR1 and CDR2 from the germline V gene are MNHEY and SVGAGI. Trimming shortened V by 2 bases and J by 5 bases, and 12 bases separated the two germline ends.

The V gene is TRBV27, the J gene TRBJ2-1; D perhaps matches TRBD2 (6 bases). V dropped 5 bases and J dropped 9 bases, with 14 bases sitting between them. The CDR3 has 13 residues. Germline CDR1 reads MNHEY; CDR2 reads SMNVEV (reference sequence). For the CDR3, the DNA is TGTGCCAGCAGTCTCGTGGCGGGGACTGAGCAGTTCTTC. Protein product: CASSLVAGTEQFF.

This clone was seen only a few times. For the CDR3, the DNA is TGTGCCAGCTCACCACGGGAGTTCGAGACCCAGTACTTC. Translation gives CASSPREFETQYF. The J gene is TRBJ2-5, the V gene TRBV18; D might be TRBD2 (5 bases). With 1 base removed from V and 5 bases from J, the gap between germline ends came to 8 bases. This CDR3 has 13 residues. Germline V gene sequence: CDR1 KGHSH, CDR2 LQKENI.

Points on this clone: A read error may account for a junction end that differs from germline. The chain recombines TRBV2 with TRBJ2-1; the match to TRBD2 covers 10 bases. Germline CDR1 is SNHLY and CDR2 is FYNNEI. The CDR3 consists of 15 residues. The CDR3: CASSEGLAGYYEQFF. The CDR3 bases are TGTGCCAGCAGTGAAGGACTAGCGGGCTACTATGAGCAGTTCTTC. Combining the CDR3 with reference TRBV2 and TRBJ2-1 gives the whole variable domain EPEVTQTPSHQVTQMGQEVILRCVPISNHLYFYWYRQILGQKVEFLVSFYNNEISEKSEIFDDQFSVERPDGSNFTLKIRSTKLEDSAMYFCASSEGLAGYYEQFFGPGTRLTVL.

V gene TRBV7-9 combines with J gene TRBJ2-3; D may be TRBD2 (6 bases). CDR1 and CDR2 from the germline V gene are SEHNR and FQNEAQ (reference sequence). The V end lost 8 bases, the J end lost 4 bases, and 16 bases lay between the germline ends. The CDR3 is 14 amino acids. CDR3 sequence (DNA): TGTGCCAGCCAAACGGGGGAGCGGCCAGATACGCAGTATTTT. It codes for CASQTGERPDTQYF.

The chain has TRBV19 and TRBJ1-2; 9 nucleotides match TRBD1. Germline V CDR1 and CDR2: LNHDA, SQIVND (reference sequence). The trim removed 5 bases at V and 4 bases at J, leaving 8 bases unmatched. This CDR3 region has 15 residues. In DNA form, the CDR3 reads TGTGCCAGTAGTTCACCGGGACAGGGAACCTATGGCTACACCTTC. Translation gives CASSSPGQGTYGYTF.

This clone was recorded a few times. This rearrangement joins TRBV4-2 to TRBJ2-1; no clear D gene. Deletions cut 3 bases from V and 5 bases from J, with 2 bases between. CDR3 length: 11 residues. Germline V gene lookup returns CDR1 LGHNA and CDR2 YNFKEQ. The CDR3 bases are TGTGCCAGCAGCCACAACAATGAGCAGTTCTTC. It specifies CASSHNNEQFF.

The V gene is TRBV6-5, the J gene TRBJ2-2, with D hard to call. The V end lost 4 bases, the J end lost 1 base, and 10 bases lay between the germline ends. Per germline, CDR1 MNHEY and CDR2 SVGAGI. The CDR3 sequence is 15 residues long. CDR3 DNA sequence: TGTGCCAGCAGTTTAATGTCAGGGAACACCGGGGAGCTGTTTTTT. It translates to CASSLMSGNTGELFF.

V usage is TRBV27 and J usage is TRBJ2-5; 8 bases match TRBD1. The CDR3 sequence is 15 residues long. Trimming removed 6 bases from V and 7 bases from J; junction bases left unmatched: 13. The V gene's germline CDR1 is MNHEY and CDR2 SMNVEV (reference sequence). CDR3 sequence reads: CASRPQGAGGGTQYF. The CDR3 DNA reads TGTGCCAGCAGGCCCCAGGGGGCTGGAGGAGGGACCCAGTACTTC.

This clone was recorded once. The gene calls are TRBV6-5 and TRBJ1-2; D remains unclear. The CDR3 is 14 residues long. The germline V gene encodes CDR1 MNHEY and CDR2 SVGAGI. V was cut by 5 bases and J by 5 bases, with 15 bases left in between. CDR3 bases: TGTGCCAGCAGTAGAGGAGCAGCCCCTTATGGCTACACCTTC. It specifies CASSRGAAPYGYTF.

This chain links TRBV6-5 with TRBJ2-1, with 9 bases lining up with TRBD2. Germline V gene data show CDR1 as MNHEY and CDR2 as SVGAGI. J gave up 5 bases and V 4 bases, and 3 bases lay outside the gene matches. CDR3 length equals 14 residues. The CDR3, as DNA: TGTGCCAGCAGTTCGTTAGCGGGGGACAATGAGCAGTTCTTC. Translation: CASSSLAGDNEQFF.

This clone was seen a few times. J is TRBJ1-1 and V is TRBV10-3, with D uncertain. The CDR3 runs 12 residues. Trimming pared 6 bases from V and 0 bases from J, leaving 5 bases between. Germline CDR1 is ENHRY and CDR2 is SYGVKD. The CDR3 region has the DNA TGTGCCATCAGGGACTTGAACACTGAAGCTTTCTTT. It translates to CAIRDLNTEAFF.

In its sample, this clone was seen a few times. Its ends do not fully match the called genes, so a read error is possible. The chain combines TRBV7-9 with TRBJ2-7; the match to TRBD2 covers 9 bases. The CDR3 runs 15 residues. CDR1 and CDR2 from the germline V gene are SEHNR and FQNEAQ (reference sequence). The CDR3 DNA reads TGTTCCAGCAGCTTAGGAGCGGGAGGACCCTACGAGCAGTACTTC. Amino acids: CSSSLGAGGPYEQYF.

The V and J genes are TRBV7-3 and TRBJ2-3; the match to TRBD1 covers 8 bases. The CDR3 runs 15 residues. Germline V gene sequence: CDR1 SGHTA, CDR2 FQGTGA. Trimming at V came to 5 bases and at J to 2 bases, leaving 6 bases not matched to a gene. CDR3 bases: TGTGCCAGCAGCCAACAGGGGGTTATCACAGATACGCAGTATTTT. Residues: CASSQQGVITDTQYF.

The rearrangement joins TRBV10-3 to TRBJ2-6; 8 bases match TRBD1. The CDR3 consists of 16 residues. In germline, CDR1 is ENHRY, CDR2 SYGVKD. J was trimmed by 2 bases and V by 5 bases; bases with no gene match: 5. In nucleotides, the CDR3 is TGTGCCATCAGTACTTCAGGGGGCGCTGGGGCCAACGTCCTGACTTTC. Translation: CAISTSGGAGANVLTF.

The chain has TRBV19 and TRBJ1-5, with D perhaps matching TRBD1 (6 bases). From germline, CDR1 is LNHDA and CDR2 SQIVND (reference sequence). The CDR3 runs to 23 residues. V shed 5 bases and J shed 1 base, with 36 bases lying between them. This CDR3 reads CASSPLVGGGVGGVQASNQPQHF. CDR3 in DNA: TGTGCCAGTAGTCCTCTGGTCGGAGGGGGTGTGGGGGGGGTGCAGGCGAGCAATCAGCCCCAGCATTTT.

There are a few counts of this clone. The chain combines TRBV28 with TRBJ2-2; 7 bases map to TRBD2. This CDR3 comprises 18 residues. Germline V gene sequence: CDR1 MDHEN, CDR2 SYDVKM. V lost 11 bases and J lost 4; bases outside the gene matches: 22. The CDR3 nucleotides are TGTGCCGGGGGGGACCGGCAAATGCACCCAAAGCTCACCGGGGAGCTGTTTTTT. As protein: CAGGDRQMHPKLTGELFF.

The chain is built from TRBV7-9 and TRBJ2-1, with a tentative D call TRBD2 (5 bases). V lost 2 bases and J 8 bases, leaving 13 bases between the germline ends. This CDR3 spans 14 amino acids. Germline CDR1 is SEHNR and CDR2 is FQNEAQ (reference sequence). The CDR3 DNA reads as TGTGCCAGCAGCTTAATAGGCGGAGGCTATGAGCAGTTCTTC. Translation gives CASSLIGGGYEQFF.

The rearrangement uses TRBV11-2 and TRBJ2-7, with 7 positions matching TRBD1. This CDR3 is 14 amino acids long. Per the germline V gene, CDR1 is SGHAT and CDR2 is FQNNGV. Germline trimming cut 2 bases from V and 6 bases from J; bases unmatched to any gene: 7. DNA for the CDR3: TGTGCCAGCAGCTTACTCCAGGGGGTAGGCGAGCAGTACTTC. This codes for CASSLLQGVGEQYF.

Here the CDR3 DNA reads TGCGCCAGCAGCTACAGGGCCGGGGACATTCAGTACTTC. Translation: CASSYRAGDIQYF. The chain carries TRBV5-1 and TRBJ2-4; a weak D match, TRBD1 (6 bases). This CDR3 spans 13 amino acids. Germline V gene lookup returns CDR1 SGHRS and CDR2 YFSETQ. The ends were cut back, 3 bases at V and 8 bases at J, with 12 bases in the middle.